Described below is a single T cell receptor (beta chain) sequence and its context. Trimming took 5 bases from V and 6 from J; bases not matched to a gene: 9. Germline assignment: CDR1 SGHNT and CDR2 YENEEA. The CDR3 has 15 residues. The sample originates from a study of blood T cell repertoires in COVID-19. Study processing details: The assay estimated nucleated cells by amplifying reference gene primers. TCRdb's copy holds only in-frame clones and misses some; the assay was immunoSEQ multiplex PCR. D and trimming were read from the DNA, whereas the V and J calls and clone size are those reported in that table. Of around 99,000 clones listed, around 80% are singletons.

This rearrangement joins TRBV11-3 to TRBJ2-3; 9 bases align to TRBD1. The clonotype originates from an elderly woman with active or convalescent COVID-19. Sequencing used peripheral blood. In DNA, the CDR3 is TGTGCCAGCAGCGACAGGACAGGGGCGGGGGATACGCAGTATTTT. As protein: CASSDRTGAGDTQYF.